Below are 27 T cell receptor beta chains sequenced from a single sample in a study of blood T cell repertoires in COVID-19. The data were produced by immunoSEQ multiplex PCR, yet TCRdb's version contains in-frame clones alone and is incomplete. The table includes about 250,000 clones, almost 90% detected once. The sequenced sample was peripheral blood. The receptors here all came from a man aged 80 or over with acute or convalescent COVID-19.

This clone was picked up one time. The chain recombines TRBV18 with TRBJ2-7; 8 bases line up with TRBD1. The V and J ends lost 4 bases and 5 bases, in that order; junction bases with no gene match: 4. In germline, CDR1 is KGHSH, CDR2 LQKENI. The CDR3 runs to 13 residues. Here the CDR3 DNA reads TGTGCCAGCTCACTGGGGGACAGGAACGAGCAGTACTTC. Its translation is CASSLGDRNEQYF.

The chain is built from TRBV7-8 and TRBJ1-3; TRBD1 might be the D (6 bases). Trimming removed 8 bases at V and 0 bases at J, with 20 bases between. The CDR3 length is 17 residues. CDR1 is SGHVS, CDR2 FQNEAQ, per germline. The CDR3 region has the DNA TGTGCCAGCCGTAGATCCGGGGACACATACTCTGGAAACACCATATATTTT. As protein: CASRRSGDTYSGNTIYF.

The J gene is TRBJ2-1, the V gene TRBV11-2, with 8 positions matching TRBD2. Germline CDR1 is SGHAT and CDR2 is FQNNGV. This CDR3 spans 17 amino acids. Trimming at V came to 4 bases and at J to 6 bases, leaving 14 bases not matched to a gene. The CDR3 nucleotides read TGTGCCAGCAGCTCCAGCCCCCATAGCGGGAATGGCAATGAGCAGTTCTTC. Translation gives CASSSSPHSGNGNEQFF.

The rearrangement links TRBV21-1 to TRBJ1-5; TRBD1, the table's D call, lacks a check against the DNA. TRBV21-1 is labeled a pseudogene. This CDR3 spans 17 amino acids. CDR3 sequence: CASSQLEDRGLREPQHF. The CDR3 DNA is TGTGCCAGCAGCCAACTAGAGGACAGGGGGCTAAGGGAGCCCCAGCATTTT.

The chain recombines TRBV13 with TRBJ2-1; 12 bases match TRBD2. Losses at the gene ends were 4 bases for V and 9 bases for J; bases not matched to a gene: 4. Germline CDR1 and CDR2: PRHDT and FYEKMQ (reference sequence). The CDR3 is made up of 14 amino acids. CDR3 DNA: TGTGCCAGCAGCTCTAGCGGGGGGGCGTTTGAGCAGTTCTTC. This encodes CASSSSGGAFEQFF.

The CDR3 nucleotides are TGTGCCAGCAGTTTAGCTGCGGCAATACGGGGCTACACCTTC. Its translation is CASSLAAAIRGYTF. The chain has TRBV28 and TRBJ1-2; D uncertain. The germline V gene encodes CDR1 MDHEN and CDR2 SYDVKM. The CDR3 extends over 14 amino acids. V dropped 2 bases and J dropped 8 bases, with 15 bases sitting between them.

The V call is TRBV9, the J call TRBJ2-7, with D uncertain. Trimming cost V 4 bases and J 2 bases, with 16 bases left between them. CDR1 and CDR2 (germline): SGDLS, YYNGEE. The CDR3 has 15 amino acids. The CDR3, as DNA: TGTGCCAGCAGCCCGTCGAGGATCAACACCTACGAGCAGTACTTC. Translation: CASSPSRINTYEQYF.

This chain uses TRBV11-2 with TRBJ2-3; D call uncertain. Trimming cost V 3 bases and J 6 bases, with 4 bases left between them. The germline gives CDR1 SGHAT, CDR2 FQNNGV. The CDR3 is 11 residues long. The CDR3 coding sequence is TGTGCCAGCAGCTTGGCCGATACGCAGTATTTT. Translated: CASSLADTQYF.

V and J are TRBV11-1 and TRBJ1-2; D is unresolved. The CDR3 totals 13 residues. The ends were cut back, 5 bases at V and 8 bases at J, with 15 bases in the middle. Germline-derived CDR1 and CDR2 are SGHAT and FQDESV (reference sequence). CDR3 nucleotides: TGTGCCAGCAGCCTCCGATCCTTTACAGGCTACACCTTC. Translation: CASSLRSFTGYTF.

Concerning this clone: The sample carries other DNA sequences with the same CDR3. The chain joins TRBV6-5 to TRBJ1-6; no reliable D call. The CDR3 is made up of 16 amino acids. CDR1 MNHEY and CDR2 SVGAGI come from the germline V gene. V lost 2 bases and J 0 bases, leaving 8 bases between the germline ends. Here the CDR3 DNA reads TGTGCCAGCAGTTACGCGGAGAGCTCCTATAATTCACCCCTCCACTTT. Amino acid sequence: CASSYAESSYNSPLHF.

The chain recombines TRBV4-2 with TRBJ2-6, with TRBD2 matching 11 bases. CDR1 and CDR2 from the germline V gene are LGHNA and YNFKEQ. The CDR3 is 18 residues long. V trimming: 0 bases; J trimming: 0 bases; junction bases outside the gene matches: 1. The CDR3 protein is CASSQEGTSGSGANVLTF. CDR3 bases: TGTGCCAGCAGCCAAGAAGGGACTAGCGGCTCTGGGGCCAACGTCCTGACTTTC.

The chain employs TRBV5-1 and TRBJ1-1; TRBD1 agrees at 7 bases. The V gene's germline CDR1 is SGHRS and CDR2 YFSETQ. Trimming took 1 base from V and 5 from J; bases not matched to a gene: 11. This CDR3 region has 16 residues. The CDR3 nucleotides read TGCGCCAGCAGCTTGCGGGTTCAAACAGGGGATACTGAAGCTTTCTTT. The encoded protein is CASSLRVQTGDTEAFF.

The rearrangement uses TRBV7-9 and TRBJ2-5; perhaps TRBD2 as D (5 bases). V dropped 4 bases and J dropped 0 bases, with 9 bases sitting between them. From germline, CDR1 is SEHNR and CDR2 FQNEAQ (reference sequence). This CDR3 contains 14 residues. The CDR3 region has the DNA TGTGCCAGCAGCTCGACGGGGAACCAAGAGACCCAGTACTTC. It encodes CASSSTGNQETQYF.

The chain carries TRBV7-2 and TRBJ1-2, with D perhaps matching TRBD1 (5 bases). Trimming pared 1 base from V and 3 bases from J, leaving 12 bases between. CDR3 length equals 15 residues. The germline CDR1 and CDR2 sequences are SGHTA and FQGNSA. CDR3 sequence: CASSLDPGKDYGYTF. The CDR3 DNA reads TGTGCCAGCAGCTTAGACCCAGGGAAAGACTATGGCTACACCTTC.

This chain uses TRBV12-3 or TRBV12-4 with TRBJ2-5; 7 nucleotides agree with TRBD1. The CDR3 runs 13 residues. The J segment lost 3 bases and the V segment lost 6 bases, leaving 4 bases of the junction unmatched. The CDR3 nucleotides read TGTGCCAGCAGCCAAACAGGGGAAGAGACCCAGTACTTC. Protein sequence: CASSQTGEETQYF.

The CDR3 spells CASSRFRGNTIYF. CDR3 nucleotide sequence: TGTGCCAGCAGCCGTTTCAGGGGTAACACCATATATTTT. The chain carries TRBV6-5 and TRBJ1-3; tentatively, D is TRBD1 (6 bases). CDR3 size: 13 residues. The germline V and J ends were trimmed by 6 bases and 7 bases, with 13 bases remaining between them. Germline CDR1 is MNHEY and CDR2 is SVGAGI.

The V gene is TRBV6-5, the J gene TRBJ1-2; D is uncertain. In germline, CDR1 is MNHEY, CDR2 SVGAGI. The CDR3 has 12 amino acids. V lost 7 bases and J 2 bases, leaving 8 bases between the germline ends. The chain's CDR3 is CASKEENYGYTF. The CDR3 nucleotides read TGTGCCAGCAAGGAGGAAAACTATGGCTACACCTTC.

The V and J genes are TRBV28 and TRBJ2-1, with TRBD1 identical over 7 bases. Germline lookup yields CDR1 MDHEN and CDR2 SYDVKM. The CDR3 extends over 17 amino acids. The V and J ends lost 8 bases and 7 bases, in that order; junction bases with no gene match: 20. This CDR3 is CASGGQSPRRLENEQFF. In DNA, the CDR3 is TGTGCCAGCGGGGGACAGTCTCCCAGGAGACTGGAAAATGAGCAGTTCTTC.

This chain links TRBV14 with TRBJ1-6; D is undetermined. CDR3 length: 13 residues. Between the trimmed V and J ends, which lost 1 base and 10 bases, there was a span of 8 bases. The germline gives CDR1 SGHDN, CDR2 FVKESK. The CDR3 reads CASSQGSESPLHF. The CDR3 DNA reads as TGTGCCAGCAGCCAAGGAAGCGAGTCACCCCTCCACTTT.

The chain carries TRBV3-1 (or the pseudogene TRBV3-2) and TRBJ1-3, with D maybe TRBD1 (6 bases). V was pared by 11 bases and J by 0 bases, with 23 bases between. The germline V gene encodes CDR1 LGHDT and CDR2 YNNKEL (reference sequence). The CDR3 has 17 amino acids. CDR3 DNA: TGTGCCTCCAGCAGCGTCCTTAGGGGGATCTCTGGAAACACCATATATTTT. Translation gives CASSSVLRGISGNTIYF.

This CDR3 is CASSRNSGKSDTGELFF. CDR3 DNA sequence: TGTGCCAGCTCACGGAATAGCGGGAAATCCGACACCGGGGAGCTGTTTTTT. The gene calls are TRBV18 and TRBJ2-2; 8 positions match TRBD2. Germline CDR1 and CDR2: KGHSH and LQKENI. The CDR3 loop spans 17 amino acids. V was clipped by 4 bases and J by 3 bases; unmatched bases: 10.

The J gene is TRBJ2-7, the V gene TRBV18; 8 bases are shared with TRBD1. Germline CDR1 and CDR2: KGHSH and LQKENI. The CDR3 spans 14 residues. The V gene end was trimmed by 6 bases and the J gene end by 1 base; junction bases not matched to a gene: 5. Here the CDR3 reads CASSRDRPSYEQYF. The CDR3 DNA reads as TGTGCCAGCTCCCGGGACAGGCCTTCCTACGAGCAGTACTTC.

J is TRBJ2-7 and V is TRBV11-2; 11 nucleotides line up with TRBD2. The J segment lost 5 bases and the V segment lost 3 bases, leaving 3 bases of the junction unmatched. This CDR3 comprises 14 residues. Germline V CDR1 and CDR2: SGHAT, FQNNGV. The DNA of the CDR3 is TGTGCCAGCAGCTTTCGGGGACTAGCGGACGAGCAGTACTTC. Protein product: CASSFRGLADEQYF.

This CDR3 is CASSLGGRGQPQHF. The CDR3 DNA is TGTGCCAGCAGCTTGGGAGGGAGAGGACAGCCCCAGCATTTT. The chain is built from TRBV5-5 and TRBJ1-5; D not certain. V was pared by 0 bases and J by 7 bases, with 11 bases between. Germline lookup yields CDR1 SGHKS and CDR2 YYEKEE (reference sequence). This CDR3 region has 14 residues. Based on the CDR3 plus reference TRBV5-5 and TRBJ1-5, the full variable domain is DAGVTQSPTHLIKTRGQQVTLRCSPISGHKSVSWYQQVLGQGPQFIFQYYEKEERGRGNFPDRFSARQFPNYSSELNVNALLLGDSALYLCASSLGGRGQPQHFGDGTRLSIL.

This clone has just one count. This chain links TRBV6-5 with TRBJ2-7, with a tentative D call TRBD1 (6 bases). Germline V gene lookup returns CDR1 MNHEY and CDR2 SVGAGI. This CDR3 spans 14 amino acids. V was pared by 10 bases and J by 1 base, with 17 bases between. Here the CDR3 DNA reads TGTGCCACCCGACGACAGGTCGGGTCCTACGAGCAGTACTTC. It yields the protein CATRRQVGSYEQYF.

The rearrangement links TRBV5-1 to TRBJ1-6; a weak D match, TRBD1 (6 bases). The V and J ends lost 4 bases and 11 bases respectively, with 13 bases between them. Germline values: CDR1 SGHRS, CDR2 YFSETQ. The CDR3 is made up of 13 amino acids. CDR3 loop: CASSPGQPTPLHF. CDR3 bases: TGCGCCAGCAGCCCCGGACAGCCTACACCCCTCCACTTT.

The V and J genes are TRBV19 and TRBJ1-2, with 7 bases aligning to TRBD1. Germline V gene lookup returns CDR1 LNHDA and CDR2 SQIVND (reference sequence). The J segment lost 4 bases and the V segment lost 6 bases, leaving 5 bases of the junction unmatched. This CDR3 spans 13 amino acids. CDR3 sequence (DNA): TGTGCCAGTAGCCCCAACAGGGGCTATGGCTACACCTTC. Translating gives CASSPNRGYGYTF. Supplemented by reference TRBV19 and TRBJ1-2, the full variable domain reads DGGITQSPKYLFRKEGQNVTLSCEQNLNHDAMYWYRQDPGQGLRLIYYSQIVNDFQKGDIAEGYSVSREKKESFPLTVTSAQKNPTAFYLCASSPNRGYGYTFGSGTRLTVV.